This T cell receptor beta chain was observed in a study of OX40 agonist ivuxolimab in advanced cancers. The wider study: Ivuxolimab, which is an agonistic anti-OX40 (CD134) antibody, was administered to the patients. It was permissible to have had prior anti-PD-1, anti-PD-L1 or anti-CTLA-4 therapy, and approximately 41% had some. Study-level findings and limits: Both CD4+ and CD8+ T cell populations in blood had undergone clonal expansion by week 6 at 0.1 to 3.0 mg/kg.

The CDR3 length is 13 residues. Between the trimmed V and J ends, which lost 6 bases and 4 bases, there was a span of 12 bases. Germline lookup yields CDR1 MDHEN and CDR2 SYDVKM. Clones were sequenced by immunoSEQ multiplex PCR, and TCRdb holds only the in-frame ones, with some missing. The sample shows some 85,000 clones, about 91% of them seen only once. To note about this clone: Its antigen is currently unknown.

This chain links TRBV28 with TRBJ2-5; D could derive from TRBD1 or TRBD2 (5 bases each). The receptor was derived from an adult with an advanced solid tumor such as melanoma, head and neck, liver or kidney cancer. Source: CD4+ or CD8+ T cells sorted from blood, taken in a trial of the OX40 agonist ivuxolimab. The chain's CDR3 is CASRGTGRETQYF. The CDR3 DNA reads TGTGCCAGCAGGGGGACGGGGCGAGAGACCCAGTACTTC. The whole variable domain, remainder taken from reference TRBV28 and TRBJ2-5, is DVKVTQSSRYLVKRTGEKVFLECVQDMDHENMFWYRQDPGLGLRLIYFSYDVKMKEKGDIPEGYSVSREKKERFSLILESASTNQTSMYLCASRGTGRETQYFGPGTRLLVL.